Below, 32 T cell receptor beta chains from the same sample are listed, as sequenced in a study of tissue T cells after allogeneic stem cell transplantation (dated 2022 in TCRdb). Libraries were made using the immunoSEQ multiplex PCR assay. TCRdb carries this immuneACCESS record with in-frame sequences only. Its versions omit some clonotypes, under half of them owing to an unresolved V gene in the studies checked, with the rest unexplained. Here the sample has 9,500 to 15,000 clones; about two thirds occur a single time. The leading ten clones occupy roughly an eighth of the sample. Reading the label with the study, this specimen's time point is: human tissue collected at research (rapid) autopsy. The sample in question was tissue from the right colon, obtained at autopsy. The source of these receptors is a woman aged 18-55 years with breast cancer.

This clone has just a few counts. The chain couples TRBV13 to TRBJ1-1; a possible D gene is TRBD1 (6 bases). The CDR3 contains 12 residues. Germline CDR1 is PRHDT and CDR2 is FYEKMQ (reference sequence). The V gene lost 5 bases and the J gene lost 6 bases, with 10 bases spanning the gap. CDR3 nucleotide sequence: TGTGCCAGCAGCCTCAGGGGCCCTGAAGCTTTCTTT. Protein product: CASSLRGPEAFF.

The V and J genes are TRBV4-3 and TRBJ1-4; 11 nucleotides agree with TRBD1. Germline V gives CDR1 LGHNA, CDR2 YSLEER. CDR3 size: 17 residues. Trimming cost V 4 bases and J 5 bases; bases outside gene matches: 9. CDR3 loop: CASSRDRGEGMNEKLFF. The CDR3 DNA is TGCGCCAGCAGCCGGGACAGGGGGGAGGGGATGAATGAAAAACTGTTTTTT.

The chain combines TRBV19 with TRBJ2-3; a weak D match, TRBD2 (6 bases). The V gene's germline CDR1 is LNHDA and CDR2 SQIVND (reference sequence). Trimming removed 6 bases from V and 6 bases from J, with 13 bases in between. The CDR3 spans 13 residues. The CDR3 DNA reads TGTGCCAGTAGCCTTGGGACTTCTGATACGCAGTATTTT. Residues: CASSLGTSDTQYF.

The V and J genes are TRBV28 and TRBJ1-5, with 8 bases lining up with TRBD1. The ends lost 3 bases at V and 6 bases at J; junction bases unmatched: 10. Germline V gene sequence: CDR1 MDHEN, CDR2 SYDVKM. The CDR3 sequence is 16 residues long. In nucleotides, the CDR3 is TGTGCCAGCAGTTTGGCCCAGGGGGCGTATGGTCAGCCCCAGCATTTT. Encoded protein: CASSLAQGAYGQPQHF.

The CDR3 coding sequence is TGTGCCAGCAGCACAAATGAAAAACTGTTTTTT. It encodes CASSTNEKLFF. The genes are TRBV6-6 and TRBJ1-4; D unclear. Trimming cost V 6 bases and J 5 bases, with 4 bases left between them. This CDR3 has 11 amino acids. CDR1 MNHNY and CDR2 SVGAGI come from the germline V gene (reference sequence).

The rearrangement links TRBV6-1 to TRBJ1-4, with a weak D call TRBD1 (5 bases). The germline CDR1 and CDR2 sequences are MNHNS and SASEGT. CDR3 length equals 14 residues. The V end was cut by 3 bases, the J end by 8 bases, with 13 bases between. The CDR3, as DNA: TGTGCCAGCAGTGAGTCCCAGGGAGGAGAAAAACTGTTTTTT. Protein product: CASSESQGGEKLFF.

This clone was seen only a few times. The sample has other DNA sequences that encode this CDR3 too. The J gene is TRBJ2-2, the V gene TRBV19; D is undetermined. The CDR3 covers 12 residues. The germline V gene encodes CDR1 LNHDA and CDR2 SQIVND (reference sequence). With 7 bases removed from V and 1 base from J, the gap between germline ends came to 4 bases. The CDR3 is CASNLNTGELFF. The DNA of the CDR3 is TGTGCCAGTAATCTGAACACCGGGGAGCTGTTTTTT.

The rearrangement links TRBV3-1 (or the pseudogene TRBV3-2) to TRBJ1-5, with 7 bases identical to TRBD1. Germline V lookup: CDR1 LGHDT, CDR2 YNNKEL (reference sequence). This CDR3 region has 15 residues. Germline trimming cut 5 bases from V and 2 bases from J; bases unmatched to any gene: 6. The CDR3 nucleotides are TGTGCCAGCAGCAGACAGGGAGGAGGCAATCAGCCCCAGCATTTT. Translation: CASSRQGGGNQPQHF.

The chain has TRBV7-2 and TRBJ2-6; D may be TRBD1 (7 bases). From germline, CDR1 is SGHTA and CDR2 FQGNSA. The CDR3 contains 19 residues. With 1 base removed from V and 0 bases from J, the gap between germline ends came to 16 bases. The CDR3 is CASSLEGGWDSSGANVLTF. In nucleotides, the CDR3 is TGTGCCAGCAGCTTAGAGGGGGGATGGGACAGCTCTGGGGCCAACGTCCTGACTTTC.

V and J are TRBV3-1 (or the pseudogene TRBV3-2) and TRBJ2-1; 7 bases are shared with TRBD2. CDR3 length: 15 residues. Losses at the gene ends were 4 bases for V and 8 bases for J; bases not matched to a gene: 11. The germline gives CDR1 LGHDT, CDR2 YNNKEL (reference sequence). CDR3 protein: CASSPRTRSEDEQFF. The CDR3 bases are TGTGCCAGCAGCCCGAGGACTAGAAGTGAGGATGAGCAGTTCTTC.

The sample holds one count of this clone. This rearrangement joins TRBV27 to TRBJ2-2, with a weak D call TRBD2 (6 bases). CDR1 and CDR2 (germline): MNHEY, SMNVEV (reference sequence). Deletions cut 2 bases from V and 5 bases from J, with 9 bases between. CDR3 length: 14 amino acids. CDR3 amino acids: CASSLELATGELFF. The CDR3 nucleotides read TGTGCCAGCAGTTTAGAACTAGCAACCGGGGAGCTGTTTTTT.

This clone was seen a handful of times. The chain carries TRBV9 and TRBJ2-3; weak D call: TRBD2 (6 bases). Per the germline V gene, CDR1 is SGDLS and CDR2 is YYNGEE. The CDR3 has 13 residues. V was trimmed by 2 bases and J by 4 bases, leaving 8 bases between them. The CDR3 DNA reads as TGTGCCAGCAGCGTGGGGGGTCCAGATACGCAGTATTTT. Translated, it gives CASSVGGPDTQYF.

This chain joins TRBV19 and TRBJ1-5; 9 bases line up with TRBD1. The length of the CDR3 is 15 residues. Germline V gene sequence: CDR1 LNHDA, CDR2 SQIVND (reference sequence). V lost 4 bases to trimming and J lost 4 bases; unmatched junction nucleotides: 5. As DNA, the CDR3 is TGTGCCAGTAGTACCCCGACAGGGGGGAATCAGCCCCAGCATTTT. Translating it yields CASSTPTGGNQPQHF.

The chain links TRBV27 to TRBJ2-7; D is possibly TRBD1 or TRBD2 (6 bases each). The germline V and J ends were trimmed by 3 bases and 4 bases, with 16 bases remaining between them. This CDR3 region has 15 residues. The germline CDR1 and CDR2 sequences are MNHEY and SMNVEV (reference sequence). This CDR3 is CASSFGGTQLYEQYF. DNA for the CDR3: TGTGCCAGCAGTTTCGGCGGGACACAATTGTACGAGCAGTACTTC.

This clone has just a few counts. This chain connects TRBV18 to TRBJ2-7; TRBD1 aligns across 8 bases. Trimming cost V 0 bases and J 3 bases; bases outside gene matches: 7. Germline V CDR1 and CDR2: KGHSH, LQKENI. This CDR3 contains 16 residues. CDR3 bases: TGTGCCAGCTCACCACCAAGGAACACAGGGGGCTACGAGCAGTACTTC. Translation gives CASSPPRNTGGYEQYF.

V is TRBV6-5 and J is TRBJ2-5, with 9 positions matching TRBD2. The ends lost 6 bases at V and 4 bases at J; junction bases unmatched: 9. This CDR3 region has 15 residues. Germline V gene data show CDR1 as MNHEY and CDR2 as SVGAGI. CDR3 sequence (DNA): TGTGCCAGCAGGAGGTCGGGAGCGGGGGGAGAGACCCAGTACTTC. Encoded protein: CASRRSGAGGETQYF.

This chain links TRBV7-9 with TRBJ2-1, with 8 bases aligning to TRBD2. The CDR3 spans 14 residues. V was clipped by 2 bases and J by 10 bases; unmatched bases: 7. In germline, CDR1 is SEHNR, CDR2 FQNEAQ (reference sequence). Here the CDR3 reads CASSLSNSGNEQFF. The CDR3 DNA follows: TGTGCCAGCAGCTTAAGCAATAGCGGGAACGAGCAGTTCTTC. Drawing the rest from reference TRBV7-9 and TRBJ2-1, the complete variable domain is DTGVSQNPRHKITKRGQNVTFRCDPISEHNRLYWYRQTLGQGPEFLTYFQNEAQLEKSRLLSDRFSAERPKGSFSTLEIQRTEQGDSAMYLCASSLSNSGNEQFFGPGTRLTVL.

CDR3 sequence reads: CASSGTGGNQPQHF. In DNA, the CDR3 is TGTGCCAGCAGTGGGACAGGCGGAAATCAGCCCCAGCATTTT. The J gene is TRBJ1-5, the V gene TRBV2; 7 bases match TRBD1. The CDR3 has 14 amino acids. Germline V gene data show CDR1 as SNHLY and CDR2 as FYNNEI. Unmatched junction bases numbered 4, after V lost 4 bases and J lost 4 bases.

The V call is TRBV7-2, the J call TRBJ2-7; 7 nucleotides match TRBD1. This CDR3 is built from 15 residues. Germline loops: CDR1 SGHTA, CDR2 FQGNSA. The V gene end was trimmed by 2 bases and the J gene end by 2 bases; junction bases not matched to a gene: 6. CDR3 region: CASSLSGTDAYEQYF. Written as DNA, the CDR3 is TGTGCCAGCAGCTTATCCGGGACAGACGCCTACGAGCAGTACTTC.

V is TRBV27 and J is TRBJ2-3; D uncertain. Germline V gives CDR1 MNHEY, CDR2 SMNVEV (reference sequence). The CDR3 extends over 13 amino acids. Trimming removed 6 bases from V and 5 bases from J, with 12 bases in between. CDR3 residues: CASSRPPVDTQYF. The CDR3, as DNA: TGTGCCAGCAGCCGTCCTCCCGTAGATACGCAGTATTTT.

This sequence joins TRBV6-5 and TRBJ2-3; 10 bases fit TRBD2. The CDR3 contains 15 residues. The ends lost 6 bases at V and 6 bases at J; junction bases unmatched: 9. CDR1 MNHEY and CDR2 SVGAGI come from the germline V gene. The DNA of the CDR3 is TGTGCCAGCAGGGTAGCGGGAGGTGGGGGGGATACGCAGTATTTT. This encodes CASRVAGGGGDTQYF.

There are a few counts of this clone. The chain carries TRBV7-2 and TRBJ1-5; perhaps TRBD1 as D (5 bases). CDR1 is SGHTA and CDR2 is FQGNSA in the germline V gene. V shed 2 bases and J shed 0 bases, with 17 bases lying between them. The CDR3 length is 18 residues. The CDR3 sequence is CASSLIVPGLNSNQPQHF. The CDR3 DNA follows: TGTGCCAGCAGCTTAATAGTTCCAGGGCTCAATAGCAATCAGCCCCAGCATTTT.

The chain has TRBV10-3 and TRBJ2-3; D is unclear. Germline V CDR1 and CDR2: ENHRY, SYGVKD. V lost 4 bases and J 5 bases, leaving 10 bases between the germline ends. The CDR3 has 13 amino acids. The CDR3 DNA reads TGTGCCATCAGTGTCGTAAAGGGAGATACGCAGTATTTT. Its protein product is CAISVVKGDTQYF.

The chain combines TRBV24-1 with TRBJ1-2, with TRBD1 matching 7 bases. J lost 3 bases, V lost 4 bases, and 4 bases had no gene match. This CDR3 comprises 14 residues. Looked up from germline, CDR1 is KGHDR and CDR2 is SFDVKD. CDR3 bases: TGTGCCACCAGTGAGGCCACAGGGGACTATGGCTACACCTTC. This sequence encodes CATSEATGDYGYTF.

The chain combines TRBV6-1 with TRBJ2-3; D possibly corresponds to TRBD2 (5 bases). This CDR3 has 16 residues. The V end lost 2 bases, the J end lost 4 bases, and 16 bases lay between the germline ends. Germline V gene data show CDR1 as MNHNS and CDR2 as SASEGT. The CDR3 spells CASSERAAVSPDTQYF. The CDR3 bases are TGTGCCAGCAGTGAACGAGCGGCTGTTAGCCCAGATACGCAGTATTTT.

V is TRBV25-1 and J is TRBJ1-1; D not resolved. Germline values: CDR1 MGHDK, CDR2 SYGVNS. This CDR3 has 14 residues. V dropped 6 bases and J dropped 1 base, with 12 bases sitting between them. Here the CDR3 reads CASSPLIPNTEAFF. In DNA, the CDR3 is TGTGCCAGCAGCCCGTTGATACCGAACACTGAAGCTTTCTTT.

V gene TRBV5-1 combines with J gene TRBJ2-3; 13 bases are shared with TRBD2. Germline V gene sequence: CDR1 SGHRS, CDR2 YFSETQ. The V and J ends lost 4 bases and 0 bases, in that order; junction bases with no gene match: 14. The CDR3 consists of 20 residues. CDR3 nucleotide sequence: TGCGCCAGCAGCGTGTCCGGGACTAGCGGGGACTTAGCTAGCACAGATACGCAGTATTTT. Its protein product is CASSVSGTSGDLASTDTQYF.

The V and J genes are TRBV6-5 and TRBJ2-7; the D gene could be TRBD1 or TRBD2 (5 bases each). V was clipped by 6 bases and J by 0 bases, with 9 bases between them. Germline assignment: CDR1 MNHEY and CDR2 SVGAGI. This CDR3 has 13 residues. Here the CDR3 reads CASSRDHSYEQYF. CDR3 coding DNA: TGTGCCAGCAGCAGGGACCACTCCTACGAGCAGTACTTC.

The rearrangement links TRBV3-1 (or the pseudogene TRBV3-2) to TRBJ2-7; no reliable D call. CDR1 and CDR2 (germline): LGHDT, YNNKEL (reference sequence). Trimming stripped 4 bases from V and 2 bases from J, with 15 bases between. The CDR3 is made up of 15 amino acids. This CDR3 reads CASSPHSVLTYEQYF. CDR3 sequence (DNA): TGTGCCAGCAGCCCCCACAGCGTCCTCACCTACGAGCAGTACTTC.

The V and J genes are TRBV7-5 and TRBJ2-7; the tabulated D call, TRBD1, remains unverified against the DNA. TRBV7-5 is reported as a pseudogene. The CDR3 totals 17 residues. The CDR3 reads CVRSPGSSGQGDYEQYF. The DNA of the CDR3 is TGTGTCAGAAGCCCAGGGAGTTCGGGACAGGGGGACTACGAGCAGTACTTC.

The chain uses TRBV5-1 and TRBJ2-3; no clear D. The ends were cut back, 0 bases at V and 5 bases at J, with 4 bases in the middle. CDR1 is SGHRS, CDR2 YFSETQ, per germline. The CDR3 loop spans 12 amino acids. The CDR3 loop reads CASSLAVDTQYF. CDR3 DNA sequence: TGCGCCAGCAGCTTGGCGGTAGATACGCAGTATTTT.

This clone was detected only a few times. DNA of the CDR3: TGTGCCAGCAGCTTAGGAAGGGTAGCGGGGATATACGAGCAGTACTTC. Encoded protein: CASSLGRVAGIYEQYF. The chain links TRBV7-2 to TRBJ2-7; 8 bases map to TRBD2. V was pared by 1 base and J by 4 bases, with 9 bases of the junction left unmatched. The CDR3 has 16 residues. Germline values: CDR1 SGHTA, CDR2 FQGNSA.